This TCR beta chain came from a study of blood T cells in healthy people across ages. This clonotype was counted at least ten times. PCR was performed a second time for about 6 to 11 cycles using a sample-barcoded 5' primer and a J-beta primer mix. TCRdb fed the 5' RACE reads into MiXCR, producing one record per CDR3 protein. The table lists about 640,000 distinct CDR3 sequences, roughly 58% of them singletons. Trimming stripped 3 bases from V and 1 base from J, with 3 bases between. CDR1 and CDR2 (germline): DFQATT, SNEGSKA (reference sequence). The CDR3 loop spans 11 amino acids. This clonotype was obtained from a man aged 55-75 years in good health. V and J are TRBV20-1 and TRBJ2-5, with D hard to call. Sequencing was performed on blood. The CDR3 region has the DNA TGCAGTGCTAGGGTCCAAGAGACCCAGTACTTC. This sequence encodes CSARVQETQYF.